The present T cell receptor beta chain was sequenced within a study of T cell repertoires in breast cancer (TCRdb year 2016). The study in broad terms: Samples profiled in the study came from tumors, lymph nodes and peripheral blood lymphocytes of breast cancer patients, along with peripheral blood from healthy control donors. Controls included nine healthy donors of an age range similar to the patients. Blood samples were separated by Ficoll, whereas tumor-free lymph nodes were processed without any enzymatic digestion. ER+/PR+ status was present in the majority of the approximately 23 patient tumors that were analyzed for shared TCRs. The study reasoned that TCRs shared between breast cancer patients would target shared antigens, given breast cancer's low mutational burden and rare common mutations. Sequencing yielded on average roughly 500,000 sequences per sample and 9.5 to 10 reads per input cell. Tumors and tumor-involved lymph nodes were minced and digested with Liberase and DNase, then filtered through 70-um and 40-um filters. Summary of the overall study and its limitations: Discarding singleton TCRs and sampling only part of each tumor may have missed genuine antitumor clones. TRBV7 predominated among shared TCRs, which may reflect tumor recognition or a mispriming bias from eight TRBV7 primers. Shared TCRs were encoded by various nucleotide sequences, which suggests selection and expansion based on antigen. Emulsion RT-PCR was considered qualitative rather than quantitative, because transcript abundance and primer differences skewed the recovery of clones. Around 20 TCR pairs were shared across seven or more patient tumors and rarely found in control blood, suggesting possible tumor specificity. Tumor-involved sentinel lymph nodes shared about fourfold more TCRs with matched tumor repertoires than tumor-free nodes (roughly 8% versus 2%).

Libraries were built with emulsion pairing. A second nested PCR with blocking oligos suppressed unpaired genes, then a third nested PCR added Illumina adaptors and barcodes. Each emulsion RT-PCR master mix contained roughly 4,500-270,000 T cells, with C-region, Stepout and V-region primers. Emulsions were generated with the Micellula Emulsion and Purification Kit, and RT-PCR used Qiagen OneStep RT-PCR reagents. Pooled libraries were sequenced on an Illumina MiSeq with paired-end 2 x 250 reads. The published analysis was carried out like this. Read pairs were joined in Galaxy and clipped at the engineered overlap into separate alpha and beta files, and reads that were not clipped were discarded. Alpha-beta pairs were assigned using CompleteTCR, a MiTCR-based pipeline in which chains sharing read cluster identifiers are linked by an R script. TCR sequences that were observed only once, about 1-3.4% of the total, were removed as potential sequencing errors. TCRdb handled the public reads itself, with Q25 trimming in fastp and clone calling in MiXCR, and kept productive beta chains. Each entry is one CDR3 protein sequence, shown with its most common DNA and genes. Here the V and J calls rest on TCRdb's processing, not on the authors' analysis. Within this sample are nearly 40,000 distinct CDR3 sequences, with about 41% of them counted one time only. The ten biggest clones cover 60% of the sample.

To analyze paired alpha-beta TCRs of CD8+ T cells, the study used an expanded emulsion RT-PCR method with primers covering all TCR V genes. Before emulsion RT-PCR, CD8+ T cells were isolated using a CD8 positive selection kit and then incubated overnight in approximately 10 IU/mL IL-2. About this clonotype itself: Its antigen remains undetermined. Per-base qualities were not stored, and no clone one base away is much larger.

The CDR3 runs 15 amino acids, cysteine and phenylalanine included. Only CDR3 DNA remains: 45 bases, in frame from the first base. Taken from the germline V gene (reference sequence), the CDR1 and CDR2 loops are MNHNY and SVGAGI. The germline ends are 11 bases apart after V is trimmed by 2 bases and J by 3 bases. The sample consisted of CD8+ T cells. This receptor was obtained from a pool of human donors with breast cancer or a healthy control (not recorded which). The chain employs TRBV6-6 and TRBJ2-1; the D element could tentatively be TRBD1 or TRBD2, as 5 bases agree for each. The CDR3 reads CASSYGGVGYNEQFF. The sequenced DNA is TGTGCCAGCAGTTACGGGGGAGTAGGCTACAATGAGCAGTTCTTC.